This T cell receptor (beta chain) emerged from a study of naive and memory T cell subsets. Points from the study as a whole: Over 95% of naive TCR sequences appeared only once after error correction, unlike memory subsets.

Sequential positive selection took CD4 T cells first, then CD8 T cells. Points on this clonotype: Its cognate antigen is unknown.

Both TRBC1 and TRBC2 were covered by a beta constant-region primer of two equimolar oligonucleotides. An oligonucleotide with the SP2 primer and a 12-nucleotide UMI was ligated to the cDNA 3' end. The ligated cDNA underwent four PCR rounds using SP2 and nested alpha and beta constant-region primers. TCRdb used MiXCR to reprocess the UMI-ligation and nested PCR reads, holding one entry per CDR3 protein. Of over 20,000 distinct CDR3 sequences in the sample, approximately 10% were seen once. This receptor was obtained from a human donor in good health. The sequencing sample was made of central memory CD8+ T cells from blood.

The CDR3 loop is CASSHSYQYF. The CDR3 bases are TGTGCCAGCAGTCACAGCTACCAGTACTTC. The J gene is TRBJ2-5, the V gene TRBV6-6; no clear D. Germline V CDR1 and CDR2: MNHNY, SVGAGI (reference sequence). The CDR3 length is 10 residues. The germline V and J ends were trimmed by 5 bases and 10 bases, with 8 bases remaining between them.